The 30 T cell receptor beta chains below were found in one sample sequenced in a study of blood T cell repertoires in COVID-19. Some clones are missing from TCRdb's copy, which holds only in-frame ones; the method was immunoSEQ multiplex PCR. The profile covers 250,000 to 350,000 clones, with roughly 88% appearing a single time and roughly 9% taken by the ten largest. Input material: peripheral blood. All receptors come from a man between 18 and 35 years old with active or convalescent COVID-19.

The J gene is TRBJ1-2, the V gene TRBV27; unclear D gene. V was cut by 4 bases and J by 8 bases, with 26 bases left in between. The CDR3 consists of 17 residues. CDR1 is MNHEY, CDR2 SMNVEV, per germline (reference sequence). CDR3 nucleotide sequence: TGTGCCAGCAGTTCAGCAACCTTTCCCACTCCGGCGGGGGGCTACACCTTC. Residues: CASSSATFPTPAGGYTF.

In this sample, this clone turned up a few times. V is TRBV25-1 and J is TRBJ1-2, with 9 bases lining up with TRBD1. The CDR3 extends over 14 amino acids. CDR1 and CDR2 from the germline V gene are MGHDK and SYGVNS. The junction had 6 bases not matched to a gene; V was cut back by 2 bases and J by 8 bases. Here the CDR3 DNA reads TGTGCCAGCAGTGAACCTCACAGGGGGCGAGGCTACACCTTC. Encoded protein: CASSEPHRGRGYTF.

The chain has TRBV5-1 and TRBJ1-3; D not certain. Germline assignment: CDR1 SGHRS and CDR2 YFSETQ. Trimming removed 0 bases at V and 0 bases at J, with 13 bases between. The CDR3 contains 17 residues. The CDR3 DNA is TGCGCCAGCAGCTTGGAGGTGGGCAGCCCCTCTGGAAACACCATATATTTT. Protein sequence: CASSLEVGSPSGNTIYF. The variable domain in full, with the rest retrieved from reference TRBV5-1 and TRBJ1-3, is KAGVTQTPRYLIKTRGQQVTLSCSPISGHRSVSWYQQTPGQGLQFLFEYFSETQRNKGNFPGRFSGRQFSNSRSEMNVSTLELGDSALYLCASSLEVGSPSGNTIYFGEGSWLTVV.

Note on this clone: Within the sample, other DNA sequences also encode this same CDR3. The chain is built from TRBV14 and TRBJ1-2, with a possible D match to TRBD1 (5 bases). Trimming took 1 base from V and 4 from J, leaving 7 bases between them. Germline loops: CDR1 SGHDN, CDR2 FVKESK. The CDR3 sequence is 13 residues long. CDR3 in amino acids: CASSQGQGYGYTF. The CDR3 bases are TGTGCCAGCAGCCAAGGGCAGGGCTATGGCTACACCTTC.

This clone was counted only a few times. The chain is built from TRBV10-1 and TRBJ1-5; D is uncertain. Germline V CDR1 and CDR2: WNHNN, SYGVQD (reference sequence). This CDR3 region has 11 residues. V was trimmed by 6 bases and J by 6 bases, leaving 6 bases between them. CDR3 sequence: CASRFGQPQHF. CDR3 coding DNA: TGCGCCAGCAGGTTCGGTCAGCCCCAGCATTTT.

The genes are TRBV11-2 and TRBJ1-5; the match to TRBD1 covers 9 bases. Germline V CDR1 and CDR2: SGHAT, FQNNGV. With V trimmed by 1 base and J by 5 bases, 0 bases remained unmatched. CDR3 length: 14 amino acids. CDR3 DNA sequence: TGTGCCAGCAGCTTAGGACAGGGGGATCAGCCCCAGCATTTT. Its protein product is CASSLGQGDQPQHF.

The chain uses TRBV5-1 and TRBJ1-1; 9 bases agree with TRBD1. CDR1 is SGHRS and CDR2 is YFSETQ in the germline V gene. This CDR3 is built from 15 residues. V shed 3 bases, J shed 1 base, and the junction held 4 bases outside the gene matches. The DNA of the CDR3 is TGCGCCAGCAGCTCCGGGACAGGGCCGAACACTGAAGCTTTCTTT. Its protein product is CASSSGTGPNTEAFF. The whole variable domain, remainder taken from reference TRBV5-1 and TRBJ1-1, is KAGVTQTPRYLIKTRGQQVTLSCSPISGHRSVSWYQQTPGQGLQFLFEYFSETQRNKGNFPGRFSGRQFSNSRSEMNVSTLELGDSALYLCASSSGTGPNTEAFFGQGTRLTVV.

The chain combines TRBV19 with TRBJ2-1; D unresolved. Trimming cost V 3 bases and J 8 bases, with 11 bases left between them. CDR3 length: 13 amino acids. Germline V gene sequence: CDR1 LNHDA, CDR2 SQIVND (reference sequence). CDR3 DNA sequence: TGTGCCAGTAGTATCTTCCTCTCCGATGAGCAGTTCTTC. This encodes CASSIFLSDEQFF.

CDR3 loop: CASSRRWGGLWTQYF. CDR3 coding DNA: TGTGCCAGTAGCAGGAGGTGGGGGGGGCTTTGGACCCAGTACTTC. V gene TRBV19 combines with J gene TRBJ2-5, with a weak D call TRBD2 (7 bases). V was shortened by 6 bases and J by 7 bases, with 21 bases between the two germline ends. This CDR3 spans 15 amino acids. Germline V CDR1 and CDR2: LNHDA, SQIVND (reference sequence).

The chain carries TRBV7-8 and TRBJ2-2, with 7 positions matching TRBD1. V lost 8 bases, J lost 4 bases, and 10 bases stayed unmatched. This CDR3 region has 15 residues. The germline gives CDR1 SGHVS, CDR2 FQNEAQ. The CDR3, as DNA: TGTGCCAGCTCTTACGGGACAGTCAGCACCGGGGAGCTGTTTTTT. This sequence encodes CASSYGTVSTGELFF.

The CDR3 sequence is CASSTPGLWGYTF. The CDR3, as DNA: TGTGCCAGTAGTACCCCGGGACTCTGGGGCTACACCTTC. The rearrangement joins TRBV19 to TRBJ1-2; D might be TRBD1 (5 bases). V dropped 4 bases and J dropped 8 bases, with 14 bases sitting between them. Germline V gene sequence: CDR1 LNHDA, CDR2 SQIVND (reference sequence). The CDR3 is 13 residues long. Combining the CDR3 with reference TRBV19 and TRBJ1-2 gives the whole variable domain DGGITQSPKYLFRKEGQNVTLSCEQNLNHDAMYWYRQDPGQGLRLIYYSQIVNDFQKGDIAEGYSVSREKKESFPLTVTSAQKNPTAFYLCASSTPGLWGYTFGSGTRLTVV.

The CDR3 DNA is TGTGCCAGCAGCGTATTAGGGGGGGCGAACACTGAAGCTTTCTTT. Translated, it gives CASSVLGGANTEAFF. The chain joins TRBV9 to TRBJ1-1; weak D call: TRBD1 (6 bases). V was trimmed by 1 base and J by 1 base, leaving 11 bases between them. Germline CDR1 and CDR2: SGDLS and YYNGEE. CDR3 length: 15 amino acids.

The V and J genes are TRBV5-1 and TRBJ1-5; 8 bases align to TRBD1. CDR1 is SGHRS and CDR2 is YFSETQ in the germline V gene. The CDR3 loop spans 13 amino acids. Germline trimming cut 4 bases from V and 6 bases from J; bases unmatched to any gene: 3. The CDR3 nucleotides are TGCGCCAGCAGCCCCGGGACAGGTCAGCCCCAGCATTTT. Residues: CASSPGTGQPQHF.

This clone was seen only once. The rearrangement uses TRBV5-5 and TRBJ2-7, with D perhaps TRBD2 (5 bases). Between the trimmed V and J ends, which lost 4 bases and 2 bases, there was a span of 10 bases. Germline V gene data show CDR1 as SGHKS and CDR2 as YYEKEE (reference sequence). The CDR3 covers 13 residues. The CDR3 spells CASSHGETYEQYF. CDR3 in DNA: TGTGCCAGCAGCCACGGGGAGACCTACGAGCAGTACTTC.

This chain joins TRBV7-9 and TRBJ2-3, with 8 bases aligning to TRBD2. Trimming at V came to 1 base and at J to 4 bases, leaving 4 bases not matched to a gene. This CDR3 has 15 residues. Per germline, CDR1 SEHNR and CDR2 FQNEAQ (reference sequence). Here the CDR3 reads CASSLERGRADTQYF. The CDR3 DNA follows: TGTGCCAGCAGCTTAGAGCGGGGGAGGGCAGATACGCAGTATTTT.

Note on this clone: Other DNA sequences in the same sample also yield this CDR3. The genes are TRBV13 and TRBJ2-7; 7 nucleotides align to TRBD1. Germline V gene data show CDR1 as PRHDT and CDR2 as FYEKMQ (reference sequence). The CDR3 extends over 13 amino acids. J lost 3 bases, V lost 4 bases, and 3 bases had no gene match. The CDR3, as DNA: TGTGCCAGCAGCTCCCGGGACAGCTACGAGCAGTACTTC. It yields the protein CASSSRDSYEQYF.

The chain links TRBV2 to TRBJ2-2; D is undetermined. Germline CDR1 SNHLY, CDR2 FYNNEI. This CDR3 has 11 amino acids. V shed 6 bases and J shed 7 bases, with 6 bases lying between them. CDR3 DNA sequence: TGTGCCAGCAGCGTGAGCGGGGAGCTGTTTTTT. Residues: CASSVSGELFF.

As regards this clone: At the DNA level, this CDR3 is encoded by other sequences in the same sample as well. The V gene is TRBV4-3, the J gene TRBJ1-5; D call uncertain. Trimming shortened V by 1 base and J by 0 bases, and 7 bases separated the two germline ends. The germline gives CDR1 LGHNA, CDR2 YSLEER. The CDR3 is 15 residues long. The CDR3 protein is CASSQGHYSNQPQHF. The CDR3 DNA sequence: TGCGCCAGCAGCCAAGGGCATTATAGCAATCAGCCCCAGCATTTT.

This clone was recorded only once. CDR3 coding DNA: TGTGCCAGCAGCTTAGACTACGGTGCGGGGGACTCCTACAATGAGCAGTTCTTC. This encodes CASSLDYGAGDSYNEQFF. The rearrangement links TRBV7-2 to TRBJ2-1; TRBD2 matches 7 bases. The CDR3 has 18 amino acids. V lost 1 base to trimming and J lost 0 bases; unmatched junction nucleotides: 9. CDR1 and CDR2 from the germline V gene are SGHTA and FQGNSA. The whole variable domain, remainder taken from reference TRBV7-2 and TRBJ2-1, is GAGVSQSPSNKVTEKGKDVELRCDPISGHTALYWYRQSLGQGLEFLIYFQGNSAPDKSGLPSDRFSAERTGGSVSTLTIQRTQQEDSAVYLCASSLDYGAGDSYNEQFFGPGTRLTVL.

This chain links TRBV29-1 with TRBJ2-7; TRBD1 aligns across 7 bases. The CDR3 extends over 15 amino acids. V was pared by 0 bases and J by 0 bases, with 5 bases of the junction left unmatched. CDR1 is SQVTM, CDR2 ANQGSEA, per germline. CDR3 sequence (DNA): TGCAGCGTTGAAGATCCCCACAGGGGCTCCTACGAGCAGTACTTC. Translated: CSVEDPHRGSYEQYF.

This clone was found once. The chain carries TRBV27 and TRBJ1-6; 9 bases agree with TRBD1. The ends lost 5 bases at V and 10 bases at J; junction bases unmatched: 9. The CDR3 extends over 15 amino acids. The germline V gene has CDR1 MNHEY and CDR2 SMNVEV (reference sequence). The CDR3 sequence: CASSIGTGYYSPLHF. The DNA of the CDR3 is TGTGCCAGCAGTATCGGGACAGGGTATTACTCACCCCTCCACTTT.

The chain uses TRBV13 and TRBJ1-2; TRBD1 matches 9 bases. This CDR3 is built from 15 residues. V lost 5 bases and J lost 8; bases outside the gene matches: 12. Germline values: CDR1 PRHDT, CDR2 FYEKMQ (reference sequence). The CDR3 loop is CASSVNRGRPIGYTF. CDR3 DNA: TGTGCCAGCAGCGTAAACAGGGGGCGTCCAATCGGCTACACCTTC.

The chain recombines TRBV7-9 with TRBJ2-1; D possibly corresponds to TRBD1 (6 bases). The CDR3 is made up of 14 amino acids. Trimming shortened V by 11 bases and J by 3 bases, and 17 bases separated the two germline ends. CDR1 and CDR2 from the germline V gene are SEHNR and FQNEAQ (reference sequence). In DNA, the CDR3 is TGTGCCGCCCTTTCCCGGGACAACTACAATGAGCAGTTCTTC. It translates to CAALSRDNYNEQFF.

The chain recombines TRBV19 with TRBJ1-5; 12 positions agree with TRBD1. The CDR3 runs 15 residues. After removal of 5 bases from V and 13 bases from J, the junction contained 12 bases not matched to a gene. CDR1 is LNHDA and CDR2 is SQIVND in the germline V gene (reference sequence). The CDR3, as DNA: TGTGCCAGTAGTCTCATCGGGACAGGGGGCGGCCCTCAGCATTTT. Amino acid sequence: CASSLIGTGGGPQHF.

The V and J genes are TRBV27 and TRBJ2-7; 8 positions agree with TRBD1. This CDR3 spans 13 amino acids. Germline CDR1 and CDR2: MNHEY and SMNVEV (reference sequence). The V and J ends lost 10 bases and 0 bases, in that order; junction bases with no gene match: 5. DNA for the CDR3: TGTGCCACTGCGACAGGGGCCTCCTACGAGCAGTACTTC. Translated: CATATGASYEQYF.

V gene TRBV7-9 combines with J gene TRBJ2-2; D is perhaps TRBD2 (6 bases). Germline V gives CDR1 SEHNR, CDR2 FQNEAQ (reference sequence). The germline V and J ends were trimmed by 1 base and 4 bases, with 16 bases remaining between them. The CDR3 is 17 residues long. CDR3 nucleotides: TGTGCCAGCAGCTTAGGCCGCGGGACGGGGATCACCGGGGAGCTGTTTTTT. Its translation: CASSLGRGTGITGELFF. The full variable domain, completed using reference TRBV7-9 and TRBJ2-2, is DTGVSQNPRHKITKRGQNVTFRCDPISEHNRLYWYRQTLGQGPEFLTYFQNEAQLEKSRLLSDRFSAERPKGSFSTLEIQRTEQGDSAMYLCASSLGRGTGITGELFFGEGSRLTVL.

The rearrangement links TRBV7-6 to TRBJ1-6, with unresolved D. This CDR3 has 16 residues. V lost 2 bases and J lost 2, with 10 bases in between. Germline lookup yields CDR1 SGHVS and CDR2 FNYEAQ. CDR3 coding DNA: TGTGCCAGCAGCTTATCTCCGGGGACCTATAATTCACCCCTCCACTTT. Its translation: CASSLSPGTYNSPLHF.

V and J are TRBV7-9 and TRBJ1-6; tentative D call: TRBD1 (5 bases). The length of the CDR3 is 17 residues. Trimming removed 5 bases from V and 5 bases from J, with 19 bases in between. Germline V gene data show CDR1 as SEHNR and CDR2 as FQNEAQ (reference sequence). The CDR3 protein is CASSPNTWTQNNSPLHF. Here the CDR3 DNA reads TGTGCCAGCAGCCCCAATACTTGGACACAGAATAATTCACCCCTCCACTTT. Based on the CDR3 plus reference TRBV7-9 and TRBJ1-6, the full variable domain is DTGVSQNPRHKITKRGQNVTFRCDPISEHNRLYWYRQTLGQGPEFLTYFQNEAQLEKSRLLSDRFSAERPKGSFSTLEIQRTEQGDSAMYLCASSPNTWTQNNSPLHFGNGTRLTVT.

V gene TRBV19 combines with J gene TRBJ1-2, with D maybe TRBD1 (5 bases). Germline CDR1 LNHDA, CDR2 SQIVND (reference sequence). This CDR3 is 13 amino acids long. Trimming pared 3 bases from V and 7 bases from J, leaving 12 bases between. CDR3 in DNA: TGTGCCAGTAGTATCTCGACAGTTCTTGGCTACACCTTC. This sequence encodes CASSISTVLGYTF. Combining the CDR3 with reference TRBV19 and TRBJ1-2 gives the whole variable domain DGGITQSPKYLFRKEGQNVTLSCEQNLNHDAMYWYRQDPGQGLRLIYYSQIVNDFQKGDIAEGYSVSREKKESFPLTVTSAQKNPTAFYLCASSISTVLGYTFGSGTRLTVV.

This chain connects TRBV6-5 to TRBJ1-2; D gene ambiguous. This CDR3 comprises 13 residues. The V gene's germline CDR1 is MNHEY and CDR2 SVGAGI. V lost 10 bases, J lost 5 bases, and 17 bases lay in between. The CDR3 loop reads CATRVFTYYGYTF. The CDR3 region has the DNA TGTGCCACCAGAGTTTTTACATATTATGGCTACACCTTC.